The 14 T cell receptor beta chains presented below share a single source sample, sequenced in a study of regulatory T cells in long-lasting Graves disease. Arm-PCR of CDR3 regions and iRepertoire HTBI primers were the basis on which TCR beta libraries were built. TCRdb analysed the multiplex PCR reads with MiXCR anew, one entry per CDR3 protein. The sample has 600,000 to 850,000 distinct CDR3 sequences, about 32% seen once. Time point defined: persistent/refractory GD, antithyroid drugs over 5 years with positive TRAb. Making the TCR library involved RNA that had been extracted from PBMCs. The sample was peripheral blood mononuclear cells (PBMCs), taken when the disease was refractory, from a patient treated with antithyroid drugs. The receptors were sampled from a female donor with Graves disease.

This clonotype occurred a few times. J is TRBJ1-1 and V is TRBV4-1; weak D call: TRBD1 (5 bases). There are 15 residues in the CDR3. Germline CDR1 is MGHRA and CDR2 is YSYEKL. Trimming took 0 bases from V and 4 from J, leaving 12 bases between them. CDR3: CASSQEGGRGTEAFF. CDR3 DNA sequence: TGCGCCAGCAGCCAAGAAGGAGGGAGGGGCACTGAAGCTTTCTTT.

This clonotype came up many times. The chain carries TRBV6-1 and TRBJ1-2; the match to TRBD1 covers 7 bases. Germline V gene lookup returns CDR1 MNHNS and CDR2 SASEGT. This CDR3 is built from 14 residues. V lost 6 bases to trimming and J lost 7 bases; unmatched junction nucleotides: 11. The CDR3 loop is CASRVGGAEVGYTF. CDR3 DNA sequence: TGTGCCAGCAGAGTAGGGGGCGCGGAGGTTGGCTACACCTTC.

This clonotype was picked up many times. V is TRBV10-3 and J is TRBJ1-5; D gene uncertain. CDR1 and CDR2 (germline): ENHRY, SYGVKD. The CDR3 extends over 13 amino acids. V lost 4 bases, J lost 4 bases, and 8 bases lay in between. The CDR3: CAISVAANQPQHF. CDR3 DNA: TGTGCCATCAGTGTAGCAGCGAATCAGCCCCAGCATTTT.

This clonotype was observed a single time. The chain joins TRBV20-1 to TRBJ1-5, with D hard to call. Trimming took off 1 base at V and 3 bases at J, with 7 bases between the two ends. This CDR3 is 13 amino acids long. Looked up from germline, CDR1 is DFQATT and CDR2 is SNEGSKA (reference sequence). CDR3: CSARVNYNQPQHF. CDR3 nucleotides: TGCAGTGCTAGAGTGAACTACAATCAGCCCCAGCATTTT.

This clonotype showed up just a few times. This chain connects TRBV5-1 to TRBJ1-1; maybe TRBD1 (5 bases). The CDR3 covers 20 residues. Germline V lookup: CDR1 SGHRS, CDR2 YFSETQ. V gave up 4 bases and J gave up 0 bases, with 28 bases separating them. The CDR3 DNA sequence: TGCGCCAGCAGCCGTGCGGGCCCGGGGGTACGATTCCTAATGAACACTGAAGCTTTCTTT. This gives the protein CASSRAGPGVRFLMNTEAFF.

This clonotype was counted only a few times. The V gene is TRBV27, the J gene TRBJ1-2; D remains ambiguous. Trimming removed 1 base from V and 3 bases from J, with 6 bases in between. The CDR3 contains 13 residues. Germline V gene lookup returns CDR1 MNHEY and CDR2 SMNVEV (reference sequence). CDR3 sequence reads: CASSLLGHYGYTF. In DNA form, the CDR3 reads TGTGCCAGCAGTTTATTAGGGCACTATGGCTACACCTTC.

This chain uses TRBV5-6 with TRBJ1-2, with unresolved D. Germline V gene sequence: CDR1 SGHDT, CDR2 YYEEEE. The CDR3 has 13 residues. The germline V and J ends were trimmed by 0 bases and 7 bases, with 10 bases remaining between them. The CDR3 sequence: CASSLAGSGGYTF. CDR3 nucleotide sequence: TGTGCCAGCAGCTTGGCTGGATCTGGTGGCTACACCTTC.

The J gene is TRBJ1-6, the V gene TRBV14, with D unclear. V shed 0 bases and J shed 5 bases, with 5 bases lying between them. The germline V gene has CDR1 SGHDN and CDR2 FVKESK. This CDR3 has 14 residues. In DNA form, the CDR3 reads TGTGCCAGCAGCCAAGAAACGGATAATTCACCCCTCCACTTT. Translation: CASSQETDNSPLHF.

V is TRBV7-9 and J is TRBJ2-4, with 13 positions matching TRBD2. The CDR3 runs 18 residues. Germline V lookup: CDR1 SEHNR, CDR2 FQNEAQ (reference sequence). The junction had 7 bases not matched to a gene; V was cut back by 5 bases and J by 0 bases. The DNA for the CDR3 is TGTGCCAGCAGCCCCGGACTAGCGGGAGAACTAGCCAAAAACATTCAGTACTTC. It specifies CASSPGLAGELAKNIQYF.

V usage is TRBV7-9 and J usage is TRBJ2-7; D remains ambiguous. This CDR3 region has 12 residues. The ends were cut back, 3 bases at V and 5 bases at J, with 8 bases in the middle. The germline CDR1 and CDR2 sequences are SEHNR and FQNEAQ (reference sequence). CDR3 DNA sequence: TGTGCCAGCAGCTTTAGTCCCAACGAGCAGTACTTC. Translation: CASSFSPNEQYF.

This clonotype occurred many times. The chain couples TRBV28 to TRBJ1-2; no definite D call. Trimming removed 4 bases at V and 1 base at J, with 10 bases between. Germline lookup yields CDR1 MDHEN and CDR2 SYDVKM. The CDR3 is made up of 14 amino acids. CDR3 sequence (DNA): TGTGCCAGCAGTTACCCCGGGGTTAACTATGGCTACACCTTC. Its protein product is CASSYPGVNYGYTF.

This clonotype was found many times. V and J are TRBV3-1 and TRBJ1-4; no firm D call. The CDR3 has 15 amino acids. The V and J ends lost 4 bases and 0 bases respectively, with 9 bases between them. Germline V gives CDR1 LGHDT, CDR2 YNNKEL (reference sequence). For the CDR3, the DNA is TGTGCCAGCAGCCTTTCCCGGACAACTAATGAAAAACTGTTTTTT. Amino acids: CASSLSRTTNEKLFF.

The sample holds a few counts of this clonotype. This chain joins TRBV27 and TRBJ1-5; weak D call: TRBD1 (5 bases). The CDR3 length is 16 residues. The germline CDR1 and CDR2 sequences are MNHEY and SMNVEV (reference sequence). V dropped 4 bases and J dropped 6 bases, with 19 bases sitting between them. The CDR3 region is CASSSNAPGLGQPQHF. CDR3 in DNA: TGTGCCAGCAGTTCGAACGCCCCGGGGCTGGGTCAGCCCCAGCATTTT.

The V gene is TRBV7-3, the J gene TRBJ2-3; maybe TRBD2 (6 bases). CDR1 is SGHTA and CDR2 is FQGTGA in the germline V gene. Trimming stripped 1 base from V and 2 bases from J, with 10 bases between. CDR3 length: 15 residues. The DNA of the CDR3 is TGTGCCAGCAGCTTAATGGGACTCATCACAGATACGCAGTATTTT. Translated: CASSLMGLITDTQYF.